The 29 T cell receptor beta chains given below trace back to one sample, sequenced in a study of monozygotic twins with inflammatory bowel disease. TCRdb reprocessed the 5' RACE reads, keeping one entry per CDR3 protein, no DNA. With around 410,000 distinct CDR3 sequences in the sample, the ten largest clones hold approximately 2.3%. The sequenced sample consisted of blood. The receptors here all came from a human donor with ulcerative colitis or Crohn's disease, or a healthy co-twin of an affected twin (not recorded which).

The J gene is TRBJ1-2, the V gene TRBV3-1. The CDR3 contains 12 residues. From germline, CDR1 is LGHDT and CDR2 YNNKEL (reference sequence). Here the CDR3 reads CASSPANYGYTF.

V usage is TRBV5-1 and J usage is TRBJ1-1. In germline, CDR1 is SGHRS, CDR2 YFSETQ. This CDR3 region has 15 residues. CDR3 sequence: CASSSGTDSDTEAFF.

The CDR3 loop reads CASSWGLAGHGELFF. The chain carries TRBV5-6 and TRBJ2-2; TCRdb names TRBD2, which stays unverified in the absence of DNA. Germline CDR1 SGHDT, CDR2 YYEEEE. The CDR3 covers 15 residues.

The CDR3 sequence: CASSPAGTSGYNEQFF. This chain links TRBV5-4 with TRBJ2-1; TCRdb names TRBD2, which stays unverified in the absence of DNA. Germline V gene lookup returns CDR1 SGHNT and CDR2 YYREEE (reference sequence). This CDR3 is built from 16 residues.

CDR3 in amino acids: CASSSTSAGGRTDTQYF. The V gene is TRBV7-9, the J gene TRBJ2-3; lacking DNA, the TRBD1 call made by TCRdb goes unchecked. This CDR3 has 17 residues. Germline CDR1 reads SEHNR; CDR2 reads FQNEAQ (reference sequence).

This chain connects TRBV30 to TRBJ2-3. The CDR3 runs 12 residues. The germline V gene has CDR1 GTSNPN and CDR2 SVGIG (reference sequence). CDR3 in amino acids: CAWIASADTQYF.

V is TRBV5-1 and J is TRBJ2-7. The V gene's germline CDR1 is SGHRS and CDR2 YFSETQ. CDR3 length: 11 amino acids. The chain's CDR3 is CASSDSYEQYF.

The chain carries TRBV14 and TRBJ2-1; TCRdb proposes TRBD2, but this gene call is untestable without DNA. The germline V gene has CDR1 SGHDN and CDR2 FVKESK. The CDR3 length is 14 residues. CDR3 loop: CASSQDRRANEQFF.

The chain joins TRBV3-1 to TRBJ2-7. The CDR3 has 15 amino acids. Germline CDR1 is LGHDT and CDR2 is YNNKEL (reference sequence). CDR3 residues: CASSQATGSTYEQYF.

The CDR3 region is CAISRAGNGYTF. V gene TRBV10-3 combines with J gene TRBJ1-2; the TCRdb D gene call, TRBD1, has no DNA to confirm it. There are 12 residues in the CDR3. Germline assignment: CDR1 ENHRY and CDR2 SYGVKD.

The V and J genes are TRBV6-5 and TRBJ1-3. Germline CDR1 reads MNHEY; CDR2 reads SVGAGI. This CDR3 is 15 amino acids long. The CDR3 protein is CASSFGRRAGNTIYF.

This chain links TRBV5-1 with TRBJ2-2. Germline CDR1 SGHRS, CDR2 YFSETQ. The CDR3 is 15 residues long. CDR3 loop: CASSFALANTGELFF.

The V gene is TRBV25-1, the J gene TRBJ1-5. Germline V gives CDR1 MGHDK, CDR2 SYGVNS. The CDR3 consists of 14 residues. The CDR3 sequence is CASSELTSNQPQHF.

This chain links TRBV12-3 or TRBV12-4 with TRBJ1-1; with no DNA, the TCRdb D assignment of TRBD1 cannot be verified. This CDR3 comprises 14 residues. This CDR3 reads CASSVTGEGAEAFF.

The chain links TRBV12-3 or TRBV12-4 to TRBJ2-5; with no DNA, the TCRdb D assignment of TRBD1 cannot be verified. This CDR3 comprises 16 residues. CDR3 residues: CASSQSGQGGRETQYF.

The chain couples TRBV7-9 to TRBJ2-3. From germline, CDR1 is SEHNR and CDR2 FQNEAQ (reference sequence). This CDR3 has 12 residues. CDR3 loop: CASSPHTDTQYF.

The V and J genes are TRBV4-1 and TRBJ2-7; TCRdb's D call, TRBD2, is unchecked because there is no DNA. This CDR3 is built from 15 residues. The germline V gene has CDR1 MGHRA and CDR2 YSYEKL. The CDR3: CASSQEGAGGYEQYF.

CDR3 sequence: CASSLGAPRNIQYF. The chain uses TRBV6-1 and TRBJ2-4; TCRdb's assignment of TRBD1 cannot be checked, as there is no DNA. Per the germline V gene, CDR1 is MNHNS and CDR2 is SASEGT. The CDR3 has 14 amino acids.

The chain couples TRBV27 to TRBJ2-1; TCRdb's D gene call, TRBD1, goes unchecked for lack of DNA. Germline CDR1 MNHEY, CDR2 SMNVEV (reference sequence). This CDR3 region has 16 residues. The CDR3 reads CASSPAGAGAYNEQFF.

This chain connects TRBV5-6 to TRBJ2-1; absent DNA, TCRdb's TRBD2 call cannot be checked. The CDR3 runs 14 residues. Germline CDR1 is SGHDT and CDR2 is YYEEEE. CDR3 residues: CASSFGSGRNEQFF.

V gene TRBV3-1 combines with J gene TRBJ2-7; lacking DNA, the TRBD1 call made by TCRdb goes unchecked. The CDR3 runs 15 residues. Germline lookup yields CDR1 LGHDT and CDR2 YNNKEL (reference sequence). The CDR3 sequence: CASSQETRVPYEQYF.

This chain joins TRBV12-3 or TRBV12-4 and TRBJ2-2; TCRdb reports TRBD2, a call that lacks DNA to check it against. The CDR3 is made up of 21 amino acids. The CDR3 protein is CASSLARSGPSAGGKSGELFF.

The J gene is TRBJ2-1, the V gene TRBV5-4; TCRdb lists TRBD2, though no DNA is available to test this call. CDR3 length equals 16 residues. From germline, CDR1 is SGHNT and CDR2 YYREEE (reference sequence). The chain's CDR3 is CASSLVDSGSYNEQFF.

The genes are TRBV5-4 and TRBJ1-2. The CDR3 length is 15 residues. Germline V gene lookup returns CDR1 SGHNT and CDR2 YYREEE (reference sequence). CDR3 region: CASSLDGSSYYGYTF. Filled out from reference TRBV5-4 and TRBJ1-2, the complete variable domain reads ETGVTQSPTHLIKTRGQQVTLRCSSQSGHNTVSWYQQALGQGPQFIFQYYREEENGRGNFPPRFSGLQFPNYSSELNVNALELDDSALYLCASSLDGSSYYGYTFGSGTRLTVV.

The V and J genes are TRBV7-2 and TRBJ1-2. This CDR3 is built from 16 residues. Germline V gives CDR1 SGHTA, CDR2 FQGNSA. This chain's CDR3 is CASSRQQTGANYGYTF.

This chain connects TRBV30 to TRBJ1-2. The length of the CDR3 is 13 residues. Germline values: CDR1 GTSNPN, CDR2 SVGIG (reference sequence). The chain's CDR3 is CAWSVLTRRGYTF. Drawing the rest from reference TRBV30 and TRBJ1-2, the complete variable domain is SQTIHQWPATLVQPVGSPLSLECTVEGTSNPNLYWYRQAAGRGLQLLFYSVGIGQISSEVPQNLSASRPQDRQFILSSKKLLLSDSGFYLCAWSVLTRRGYTFGSGTRLTVV.

V usage is TRBV10-3 and J usage is TRBJ2-3. Germline CDR1 and CDR2: ENHRY and SYGVKD. CDR3 length equals 14 residues. Here the CDR3 reads CAISEGTSGYTQYF.

The rearrangement joins TRBV6-1 to TRBJ2-7; TCRdb's D gene call, TRBD2, goes unchecked for lack of DNA. Looked up from germline, CDR1 is MNHNS and CDR2 is SASEGT. The CDR3 is made up of 14 amino acids. CDR3: CATTLSGNYYEQYF.

The chain uses TRBV3-1 and TRBJ2-2. The germline V gene encodes CDR1 LGHDT and CDR2 YNNKEL (reference sequence). This CDR3 contains 17 residues. The CDR3 here is CASSPLGAGPNTGELFF.